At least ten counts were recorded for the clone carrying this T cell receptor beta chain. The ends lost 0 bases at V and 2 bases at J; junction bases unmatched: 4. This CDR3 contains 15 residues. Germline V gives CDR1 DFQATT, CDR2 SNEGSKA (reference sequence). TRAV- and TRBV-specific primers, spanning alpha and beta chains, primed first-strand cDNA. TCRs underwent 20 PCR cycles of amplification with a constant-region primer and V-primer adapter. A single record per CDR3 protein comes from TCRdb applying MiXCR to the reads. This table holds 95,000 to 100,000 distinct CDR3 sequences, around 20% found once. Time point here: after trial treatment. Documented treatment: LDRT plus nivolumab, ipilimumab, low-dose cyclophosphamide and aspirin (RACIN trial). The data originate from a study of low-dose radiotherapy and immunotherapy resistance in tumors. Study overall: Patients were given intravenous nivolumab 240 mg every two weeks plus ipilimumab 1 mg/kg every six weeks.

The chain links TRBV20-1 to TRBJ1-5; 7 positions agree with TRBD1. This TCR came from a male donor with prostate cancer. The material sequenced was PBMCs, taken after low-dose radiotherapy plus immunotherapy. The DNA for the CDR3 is TGCAGTGCTAGAGAACAGGGGAAGGGCAATCAGCCCCAGCATTTT. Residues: CSAREQGKGNQPQHF.